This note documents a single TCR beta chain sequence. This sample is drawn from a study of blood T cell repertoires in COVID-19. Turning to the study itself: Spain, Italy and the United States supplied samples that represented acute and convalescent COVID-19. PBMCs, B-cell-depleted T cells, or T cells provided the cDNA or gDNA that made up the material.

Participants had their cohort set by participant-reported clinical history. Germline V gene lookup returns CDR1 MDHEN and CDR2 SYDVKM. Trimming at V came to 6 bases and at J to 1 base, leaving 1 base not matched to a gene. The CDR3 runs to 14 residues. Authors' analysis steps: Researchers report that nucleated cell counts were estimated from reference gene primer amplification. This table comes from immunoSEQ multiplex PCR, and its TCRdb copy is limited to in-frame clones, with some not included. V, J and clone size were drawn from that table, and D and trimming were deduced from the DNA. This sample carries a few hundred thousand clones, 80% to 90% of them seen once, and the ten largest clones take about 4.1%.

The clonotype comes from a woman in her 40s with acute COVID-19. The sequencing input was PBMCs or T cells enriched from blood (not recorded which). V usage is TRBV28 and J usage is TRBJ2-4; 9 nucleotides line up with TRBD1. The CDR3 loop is CASRGQGAKNIQYF. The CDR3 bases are TGTGCCAGCAGAGGACAGGGGGCCAAAAACATTCAGTACTTC.